This T cell receptor (beta chain) emerged from a study of molecular identifiers for immune sequencing clone quantification. This clonotype came up many times. This CDR3 comprises 15 residues. The V gene's germline CDR1 is LGHNA and CDR2 YSLEER. Trimming stripped 0 bases from V and 2 bases from J, with 11 bases between. In TCRdb, the PCR reads were re-called with MiXCR into one record per CDR3 protein. Of 490,000 or so distinct CDR3 sequences in the sample, roughly 25% were seen once. The chain combines TRBV4-3 with TRBJ2-7, with D possibly being TRBD1 (6 bases). The receptor was derived from a human donor in good health. Some libraries in this study had Jurkat cell RNA spiked in. The source material was naive CD8+ T cells from blood, with Jurkat cell RNA spiked in. Sample subset: FACS-sorted CD8+CD4-CCR7+CD45RA+ naive T cells. The CDR3 DNA sequence: TGCGCCAGCAGCCAAGATCGTGGGACACCCTACGAGCAGTACTTC. Translated, it gives CASSQDRGTPYEQYF.